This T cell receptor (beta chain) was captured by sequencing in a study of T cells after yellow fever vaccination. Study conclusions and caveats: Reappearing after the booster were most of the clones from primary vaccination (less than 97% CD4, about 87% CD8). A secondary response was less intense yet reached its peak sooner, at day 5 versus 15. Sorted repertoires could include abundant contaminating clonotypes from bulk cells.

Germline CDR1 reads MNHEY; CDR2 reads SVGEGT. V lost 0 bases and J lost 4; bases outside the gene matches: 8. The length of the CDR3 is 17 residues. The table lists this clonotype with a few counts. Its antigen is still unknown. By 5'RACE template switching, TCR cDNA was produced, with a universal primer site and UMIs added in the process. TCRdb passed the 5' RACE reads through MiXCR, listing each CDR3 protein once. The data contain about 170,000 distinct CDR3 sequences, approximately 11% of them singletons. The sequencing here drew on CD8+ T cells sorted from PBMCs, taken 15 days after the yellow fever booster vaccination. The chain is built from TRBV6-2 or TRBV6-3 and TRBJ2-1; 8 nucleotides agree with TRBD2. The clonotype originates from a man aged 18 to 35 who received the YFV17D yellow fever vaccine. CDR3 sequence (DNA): TGTGCCAGCAGTTACTCGATAGCCGGGGGGGAATACAATGAGCAGTTCTTC. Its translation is CASSYSIAGGEYNEQFF.